A selection of T cell receptor beta chains follows, all from one sample in a study of control samples from healthy donors and cancer patients. The protocol was immunoSEQ multiplex PCR, while the TCRdb copy is restricted to in-frame clones and leaves out a portion. The sample includes about 95,000 clones, about 87% of them seen just once. The sample taken for sequencing was blood. The receptor set was obtained from a woman in her seventies in good health. The CDR3 runs from the conserved cysteine through the conserved F or W.

TRBJ2-6,TRBV9,CASSPRTGTIPGANVLTF
TRBJ1-6,TRBV3-1/TRBV3-2,CASSPRWSNSPLHF
TRBJ1-6,TRBV9,CASSEGTGANSPLHF
TRBJ1-1,TRBV5-1,CASSPDKNTEAFF
TRBJ2-1,TRBV9,CASSMGGRVFDEQFF
TRBJ2-1,TRBV5-4,CASSPGGQPNEQFF
TRBJ1-5,TRBV2,CASSDGGGNQPQHF
TRBJ1-2,TRBV7-9,CASSFDSSWGYTF
TRBJ2-3,TRBV6-4,CASSERLAGTDTQYF
TRBJ2-3,TRBV18,CASSRVRGTDTQYF
TRBJ1-6,TRBV5-4,CASSREGNRLNSPLHF